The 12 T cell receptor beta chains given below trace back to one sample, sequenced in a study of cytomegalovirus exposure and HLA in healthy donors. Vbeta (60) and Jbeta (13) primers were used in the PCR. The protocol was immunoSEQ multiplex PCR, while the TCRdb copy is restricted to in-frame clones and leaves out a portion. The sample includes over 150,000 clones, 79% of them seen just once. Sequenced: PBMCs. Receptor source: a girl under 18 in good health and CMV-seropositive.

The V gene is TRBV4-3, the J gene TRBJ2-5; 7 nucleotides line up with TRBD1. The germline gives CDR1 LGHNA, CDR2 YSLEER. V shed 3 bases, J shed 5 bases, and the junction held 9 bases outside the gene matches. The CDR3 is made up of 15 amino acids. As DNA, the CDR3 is TGCGCCAGCAGCCAGGGTGACAGGGTAGGGGAGACCCAGTACTTC. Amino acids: CASSQGDRVGETQYF.

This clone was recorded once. This CDR3 reads CASSIGDRGGQETQYF. The CDR3 nucleotides read TGTGCCAGCAGCATAGGGGACAGGGGAGGCCAAGAGACCCAGTACTTC. V gene TRBV7-9 combines with J gene TRBJ2-5, with 10 bases lining up with TRBD1. This CDR3 comprises 16 residues. Germline V gene sequence: CDR1 SEHNR, CDR2 FQNEAQ (reference sequence). The V and J ends lost 5 bases and 1 base, in that order; junction bases with no gene match: 7.

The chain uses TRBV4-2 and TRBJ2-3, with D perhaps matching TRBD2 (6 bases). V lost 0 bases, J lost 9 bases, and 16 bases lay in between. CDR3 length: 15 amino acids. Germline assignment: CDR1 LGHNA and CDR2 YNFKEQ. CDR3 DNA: TGTGCCAGCAGCCAAGATATCGCACTAGCCCCAACGCAGTATTTT. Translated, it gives CASSQDIALAPTQYF.

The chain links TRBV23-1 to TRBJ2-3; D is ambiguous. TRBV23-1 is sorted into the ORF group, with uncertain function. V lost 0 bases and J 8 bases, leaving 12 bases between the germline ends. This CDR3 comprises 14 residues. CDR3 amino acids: CASSQSTEVVTQYF. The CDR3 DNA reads TGCGCCAGCAGTCAATCCACCGAGGTGGTTACGCAGTATTTT.

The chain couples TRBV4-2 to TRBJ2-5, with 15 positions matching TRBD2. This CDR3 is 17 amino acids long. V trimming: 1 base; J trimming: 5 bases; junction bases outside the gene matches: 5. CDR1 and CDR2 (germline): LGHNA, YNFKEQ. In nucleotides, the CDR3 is TGTGCCAGCAGCCAAGGGACTAGCGGGGGGGCCTATGAGACCCAGTACTTC. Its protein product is CASSQGTSGGAYETQYF.

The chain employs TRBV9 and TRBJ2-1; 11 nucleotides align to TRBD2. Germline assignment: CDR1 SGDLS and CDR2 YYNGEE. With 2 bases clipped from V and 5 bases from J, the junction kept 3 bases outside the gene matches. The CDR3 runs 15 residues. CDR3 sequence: CASSVSGGAHNEQFF. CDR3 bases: TGTGCCAGCAGCGTTAGCGGGGGGGCGCACAATGAGCAGTTCTTC. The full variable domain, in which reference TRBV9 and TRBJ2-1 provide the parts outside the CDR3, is DSGVTQTPKHLITATGQRVTLRCSPRSGDLSVYWYQQSLDQGLQFLIQYYNGEERAKGNILERFSAQQFPDLHSELNLSSLELGDSALYFCASSVSGGAHNEQFFGPGTRLTVL.

This chain's CDR3 is CASSFLAGADTQYF. DNA for the CDR3: TGCGCCAGCAGCTTTCTAGCGGGGGCGGATACGCAGTATTTT. The rearrangement links TRBV5-1 to TRBJ2-3; TRBD2 matches 10 bases. V gave up 2 bases and J gave up 6 bases; unmatched junction bases: 3. Germline CDR1 SGHRS, CDR2 YFSETQ. The CDR3 extends over 14 amino acids.

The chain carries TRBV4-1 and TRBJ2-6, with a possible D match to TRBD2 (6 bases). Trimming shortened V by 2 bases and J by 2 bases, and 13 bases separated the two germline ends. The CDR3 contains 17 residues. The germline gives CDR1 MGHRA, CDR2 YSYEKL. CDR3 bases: TGCGCCAGCAGCCAACTTAAACCGGGGGCTGGGGCCAACGTCCTGACTTTC. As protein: CASSQLKPGAGANVLTF.

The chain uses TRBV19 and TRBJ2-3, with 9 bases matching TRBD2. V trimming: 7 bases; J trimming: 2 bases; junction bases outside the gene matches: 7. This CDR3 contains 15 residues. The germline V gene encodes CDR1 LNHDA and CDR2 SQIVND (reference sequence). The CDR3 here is CASKGSGGFTDTQYF. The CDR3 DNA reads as TGTGCCAGTAAGGGTAGCGGGGGATTCACAGATACGCAGTATTTT.

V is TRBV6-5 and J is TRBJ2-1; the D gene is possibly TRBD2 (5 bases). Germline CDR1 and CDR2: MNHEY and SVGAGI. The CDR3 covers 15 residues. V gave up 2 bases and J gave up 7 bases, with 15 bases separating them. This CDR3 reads CASSYGRGRMNEQFF. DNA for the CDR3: TGTGCCAGCAGTTACGGCCGGGGTAGGATGAATGAGCAGTTCTTC.

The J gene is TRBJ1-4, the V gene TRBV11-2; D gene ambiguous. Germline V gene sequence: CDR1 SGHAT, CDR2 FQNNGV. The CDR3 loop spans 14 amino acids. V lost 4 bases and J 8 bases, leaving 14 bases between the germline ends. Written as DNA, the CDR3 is TGTGCCAGCAGCTCCCACCCCGTTCGGGAAAAACTGTTTTTT. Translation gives CASSSHPVREKLFF.

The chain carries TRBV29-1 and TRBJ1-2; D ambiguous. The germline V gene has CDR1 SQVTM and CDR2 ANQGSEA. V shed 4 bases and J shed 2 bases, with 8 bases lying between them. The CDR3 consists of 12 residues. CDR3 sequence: CSVVGGNYGYTF. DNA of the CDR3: TGCAGCGTTGTAGGCGGGAACTATGGCTACACCTTC.